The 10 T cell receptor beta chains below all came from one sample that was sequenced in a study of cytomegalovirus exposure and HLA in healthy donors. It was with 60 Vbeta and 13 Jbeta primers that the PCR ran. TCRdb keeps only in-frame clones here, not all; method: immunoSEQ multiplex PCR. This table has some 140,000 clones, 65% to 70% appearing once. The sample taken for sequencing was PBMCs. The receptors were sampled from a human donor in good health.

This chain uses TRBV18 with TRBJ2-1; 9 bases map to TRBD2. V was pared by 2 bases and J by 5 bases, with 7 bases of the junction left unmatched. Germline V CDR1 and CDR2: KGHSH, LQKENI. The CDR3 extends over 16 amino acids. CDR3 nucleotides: TGTGCCAGCTCACCAGGGGCTAGCGGGATAAACAATGAGCAGTTCTTC. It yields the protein CASSPGASGINNEQFF.

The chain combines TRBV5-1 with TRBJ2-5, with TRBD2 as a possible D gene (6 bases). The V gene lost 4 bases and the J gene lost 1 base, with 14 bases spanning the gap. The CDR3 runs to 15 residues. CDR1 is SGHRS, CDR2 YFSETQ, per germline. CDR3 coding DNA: TGCGCCAGCAGCCCCCCGGTGGGGGGCCAAGAGACCCAGTACTTC. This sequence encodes CASSPPVGGQETQYF.

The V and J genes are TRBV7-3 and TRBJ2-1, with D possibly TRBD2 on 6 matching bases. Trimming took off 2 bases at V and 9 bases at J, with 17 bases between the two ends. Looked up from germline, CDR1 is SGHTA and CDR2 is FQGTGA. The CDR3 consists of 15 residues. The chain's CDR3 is CASSLVRGPGGEQFF. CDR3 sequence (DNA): TGTGCCAGCAGCTTAGTCCGGGGCCCCGGGGGTGAGCAGTTCTTC.

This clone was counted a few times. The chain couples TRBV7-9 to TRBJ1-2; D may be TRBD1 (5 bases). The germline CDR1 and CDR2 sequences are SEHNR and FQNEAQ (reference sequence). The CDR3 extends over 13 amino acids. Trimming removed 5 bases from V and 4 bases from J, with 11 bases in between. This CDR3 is CASSTDRGYGYTF. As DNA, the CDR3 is TGTGCCAGCAGCACTGACAGAGGCTATGGCTACACCTTC.

Here the CDR3 reads CASSLDELVQTSYNEQFF. DNA for the CDR3: TGTGCCAGCAGCTTAGATGAATTAGTCCAAACGTCCTACAATGAGCAGTTCTTC. The V call is TRBV7-9, the J call TRBJ2-1; no definite D call. Germline values: CDR1 SEHNR, CDR2 FQNEAQ (reference sequence). Deletions cut 1 base from V and 1 base from J, with 17 bases between. The CDR3 is 18 residues long.

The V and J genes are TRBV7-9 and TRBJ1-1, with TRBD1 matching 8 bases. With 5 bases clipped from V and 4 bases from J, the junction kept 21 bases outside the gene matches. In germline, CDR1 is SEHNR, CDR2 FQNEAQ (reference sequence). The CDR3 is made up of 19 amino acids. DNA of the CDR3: TGTGCCAGCAGCACTCCACAGGTTGTGTCCAGGGGGCTCAGCACTGAAGCTTTCTTT. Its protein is CASSTPQVVSRGLSTEAFF.

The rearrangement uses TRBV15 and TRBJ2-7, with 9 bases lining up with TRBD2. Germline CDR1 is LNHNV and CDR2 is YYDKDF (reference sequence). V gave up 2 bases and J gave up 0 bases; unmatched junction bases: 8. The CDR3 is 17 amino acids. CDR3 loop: CATSRNEGSGSSYEQYF. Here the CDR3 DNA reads TGTGCCACCAGCAGAAACGAGGGTAGCGGGAGCTCCTACGAGCAGTACTTC.

CDR3 sequence (DNA): TGTGCCAGCAGCTCCAGAGGGACTCAAGGACCGGCAGATACGCAGTATTTT. Its protein product is CASSSRGTQGPADTQYF. This chain connects TRBV7-9 to TRBJ2-3; possible D gene TRBD2, 6 bases. Germline values: CDR1 SEHNR, CDR2 FQNEAQ (reference sequence). The CDR3 consists of 17 residues. The V end lost 4 bases, the J end lost 4 bases, and 21 bases lay between the germline ends.

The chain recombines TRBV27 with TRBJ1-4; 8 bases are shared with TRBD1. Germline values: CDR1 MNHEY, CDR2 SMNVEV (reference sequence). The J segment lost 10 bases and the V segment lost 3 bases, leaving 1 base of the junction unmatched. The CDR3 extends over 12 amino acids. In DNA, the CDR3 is TGTGCCAGCAGTTTTACAGGGGGAAAACTGTTTTTT. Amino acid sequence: CASSFTGGKLFF.

The CDR3 DNA reads as TGTGCCAGTAATAATGAAAAACTGTTTTTT. It translates to CASNNEKLFF. The chain joins TRBV7-9 to TRBJ1-4, with D hard to call. Trimming left V 9 bases short and J 4 bases short, with 3 bases between. CDR1 is SEHNR, CDR2 FQNEAQ, per germline (reference sequence). The CDR3 covers 10 residues.